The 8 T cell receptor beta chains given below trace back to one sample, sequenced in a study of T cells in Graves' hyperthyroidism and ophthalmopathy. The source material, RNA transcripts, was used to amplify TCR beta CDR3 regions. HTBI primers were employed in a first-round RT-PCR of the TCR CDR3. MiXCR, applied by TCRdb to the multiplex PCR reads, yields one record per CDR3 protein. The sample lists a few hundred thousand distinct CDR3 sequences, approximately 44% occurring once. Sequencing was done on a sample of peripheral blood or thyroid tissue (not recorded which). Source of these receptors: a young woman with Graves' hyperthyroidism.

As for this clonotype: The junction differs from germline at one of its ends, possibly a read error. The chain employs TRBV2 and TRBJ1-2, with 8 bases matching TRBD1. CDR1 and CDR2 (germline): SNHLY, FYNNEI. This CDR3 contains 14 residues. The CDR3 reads CPSSGDRGYYGYTF. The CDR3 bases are TGTCCCAGCAGTGGTGACAGGGGCTACTATGGCTACACCTTC.

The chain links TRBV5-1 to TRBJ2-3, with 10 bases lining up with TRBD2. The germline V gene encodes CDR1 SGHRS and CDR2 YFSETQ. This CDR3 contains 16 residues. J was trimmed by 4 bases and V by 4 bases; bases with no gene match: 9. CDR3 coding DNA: TGCGCCAGCAGCCAAACTACTAGCGGGATAGCAGATACGCAGTATTTT. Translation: CASSQTTSGIADTQYF.

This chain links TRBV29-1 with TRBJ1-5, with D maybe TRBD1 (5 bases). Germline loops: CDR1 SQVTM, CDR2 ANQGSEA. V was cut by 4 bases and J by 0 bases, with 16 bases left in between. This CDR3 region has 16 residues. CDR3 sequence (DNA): TGCAGCGTTGTTTCCGGGGACGGATTTAGCAATCAGCCCCAGCATTTT. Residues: CSVVSGDGFSNQPQHF. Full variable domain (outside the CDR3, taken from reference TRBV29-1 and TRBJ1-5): SAVISQKPSRDICQRGTSLTIQCQVDSQVTMMFWYRQQPGQSLTLIATANQGSEATYESGFVIDKFPISRPNLTFSTLTVSNMSPEDSSIYLCSVVSGDGFSNQPQHFGDGTRLSIL.

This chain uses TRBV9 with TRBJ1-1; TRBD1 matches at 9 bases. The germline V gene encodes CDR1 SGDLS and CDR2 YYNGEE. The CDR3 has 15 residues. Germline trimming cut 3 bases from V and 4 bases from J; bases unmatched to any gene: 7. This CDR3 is CASSAGQGPSTEAFF. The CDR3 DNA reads TGTGCCAGCAGCGCCGGACAGGGGCCCTCCACTGAAGCTTTCTTT.

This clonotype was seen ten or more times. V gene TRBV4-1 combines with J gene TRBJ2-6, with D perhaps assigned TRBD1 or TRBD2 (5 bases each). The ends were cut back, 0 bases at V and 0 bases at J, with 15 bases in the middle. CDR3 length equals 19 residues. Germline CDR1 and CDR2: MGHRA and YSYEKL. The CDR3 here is CASSQELGRSFSGANVLTF. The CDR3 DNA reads TGCGCCAGCAGCCAAGAGTTGGGACGGAGCTTCTCTGGGGCCAACGTCCTGACTTTC.

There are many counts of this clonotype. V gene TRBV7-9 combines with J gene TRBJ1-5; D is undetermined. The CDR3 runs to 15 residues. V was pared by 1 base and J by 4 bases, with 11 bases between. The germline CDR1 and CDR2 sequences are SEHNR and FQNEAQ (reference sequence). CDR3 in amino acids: CASSLEGERNQPQHF. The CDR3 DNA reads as TGTGCCAGCAGCTTAGAGGGAGAAAGGAATCAGCCCCAGCATTTT.

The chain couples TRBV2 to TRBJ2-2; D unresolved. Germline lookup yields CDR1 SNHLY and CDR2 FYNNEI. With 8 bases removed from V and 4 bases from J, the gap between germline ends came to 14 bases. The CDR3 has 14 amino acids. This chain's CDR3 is CASRPPVPTGELFF. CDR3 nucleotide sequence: TGTGCCAGCCGCCCCCCGGTGCCCACCGGGGAGCTGTTTTTT. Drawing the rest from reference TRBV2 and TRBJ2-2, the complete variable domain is EPEVTQTPSHQVTQMGQEVILRCVPISNHLYFYWYRQILGQKVEFLVSFYNNEISEKSEIFDDQFSVERPDGSNFTLKIRSTKLEDSAMYFCASRPPVPTGELFFGEGSRLTVL.

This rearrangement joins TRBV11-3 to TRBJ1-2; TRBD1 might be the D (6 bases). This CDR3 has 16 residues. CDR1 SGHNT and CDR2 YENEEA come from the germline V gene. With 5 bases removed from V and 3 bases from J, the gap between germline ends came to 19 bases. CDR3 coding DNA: TGTGCCAGCAGCCCTGACACCGGGGGGGCGGACTATGGCTACACCTTC. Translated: CASSPDTGGADYGYTF.